This TCR beta chain was recorded in a study of Graves' ophthalmopathy and Graves' hyperthyroidism. Study-wide findings and caveats: A model built from 13 signatures distinguished ophthalmopathy from stable hyperthyroidism with 87.88% sensitivity and around 78% specificity.

Scientists amplified the TCR beta CDR3 regions from RNA transcripts. HTBI primers were employed in first-round RT-PCR, then a second-round multiplex PCR followed. TCRdb reprocessed the multiplex PCR reads via MiXCR and lists one record per CDR3 protein. Altogether about 220,000 distinct CDR3 sequences are present, under 25% being singletons, with the ten largest covering around 40%. On this clonotype: Its antigen is unidentified.

Germline CDR1 SEHNR, CDR2 FQNEAQ (reference sequence). This CDR3 has 14 amino acids. V lost 2 bases, J lost 1 base, and 9 bases lay in between. Sequencing was performed on peripheral blood. The sequence was collected from a woman aged 45-65 years with Graves' ophthalmopathy. The chain employs TRBV7-9 and TRBJ2-7, with D possibly matching TRBD1 (6 bases). The CDR3 protein is CASSLLRGSYEQYF. The CDR3 nucleotides read TGTGCCAGCAGCTTACTCAGGGGTTCCTACGAGCAGTACTTC. Looking up the rest from reference TRBV7-9 and TRBJ2-7 gives the full variable domain: DTGVSQNPRHKITKRGQNVTFRCDPISEHNRLYWYRQTLGQGPEFLTYFQNEAQLEKSRLLSDRFSAERPKGSFSTLEIQRTEQGDSAMYLCASSLLRGSYEQYFGPGTRLTVT.